Listed here are 28 T cell receptor beta chains from one sample, sequenced in a study of blood T cell repertoires in COVID-19. TCRdb's copy holds only in-frame clones and misses some; the assay was immunoSEQ multiplex PCR. The sample lists about 220,000 clones, around 90% occurring once. Sequenced input: PBMCs or T cells enriched from blood (not recorded which). These receptors were taken from a woman aged 30 to 39 who had recovered from COVID-19.

This clone was detected only once. V is TRBV2 and J is TRBJ1-1, with D possibly matching TRBD1 (5 bases). V was cut by 2 bases and J by 1 base, with 11 bases left in between. The CDR3 contains 15 residues. Germline CDR1 reads SNHLY; CDR2 reads FYNNEI. This CDR3 is CASSELRGENTEAFF. CDR3 nucleotides: TGTGCCAGCAGTGAATTACGGGGGGAGAACACTGAAGCTTTCTTT.

J is TRBJ2-3 and V is TRBV6-4; tentatively, D is TRBD2 (5 bases). CDR3 length equals 13 residues. V lost 0 bases and J lost 8, with 9 bases in between. Germline V gene lookup returns CDR1 MRHNA and CDR2 SNTAGT. Here the CDR3 reads CASSDSSEGTQYF. The CDR3 DNA follows: TGTGCCAGCAGTGACTCGTCTGAGGGTACGCAGTATTTT.

V is TRBV4-3 and J is TRBJ1-6; no clear D. The CDR3 contains 12 residues. Germline V gene data show CDR1 as LGHNA and CDR2 as YSLEER. Trimming pared 6 bases from V and 7 bases from J, leaving 7 bases between. This CDR3 is CASRLENSPLHF. The DNA for the CDR3 is TGCGCCAGCAGGTTAGAGAATTCACCCCTCCACTTT.

V gene TRBV19 combines with J gene TRBJ2-1; 7 bases align to TRBD2. CDR3 length: 16 amino acids. V was pared by 5 bases and J by 0 bases, with 7 bases of the junction left unmatched. In germline, CDR1 is LNHDA, CDR2 SQIVND (reference sequence). CDR3 amino acids: CASSPREASSYNEQFF. The CDR3 DNA follows: TGTGCCAGTAGTCCCCGGGAGGCCAGCTCCTACAATGAGCAGTTCTTC.

This chain uses TRBV9 with TRBJ1-2; D not resolved. In germline, CDR1 is SGDLS, CDR2 YYNGEE. The ends were cut back, 0 bases at V and 7 bases at J, with 13 bases in the middle. The CDR3 is 14 amino acids. The chain's CDR3 is CASSVDETRGGYTF. CDR3 nucleotides: TGTGCCAGCAGCGTAGATGAGACGAGAGGTGGCTACACCTTC.

The gene calls are TRBV19 and TRBJ1-1, with 12 bases that match TRBD1. The germline V gene has CDR1 LNHDA and CDR2 SQIVND (reference sequence). CDR3 length equals 16 residues. The J segment lost 1 base and the V segment lost 4 bases, leaving 4 bases of the junction unmatched. The CDR3 DNA reads as TGTGCCAGTAGTAGGGGACAGGGGGCTGAGAACACTGAAGCTTTCTTT. Protein sequence: CASSRGQGAENTEAFF.

Details on this clone: One end of the junction fails to match germline, which may point to a read error. The rearrangement links TRBV7-7 to TRBJ2-5; 8 bases map to TRBD1. This CDR3 is built from 15 residues. CDR1 and CDR2 (germline): SSHAT, FNYEAQ (reference sequence). This chain's CDR3 is CASSLAQGAQETQYF. The CDR3 nucleotides are TGTGCTAGCAGTCTCGCCCAGGGGGCCCAAGAGACCCAGTACTTC.

The V call is TRBV5-1, the J call TRBJ1-3; D is undetermined. CDR1 SGHRS and CDR2 YFSETQ come from the germline V gene. CDR3 length: 14 amino acids. The V and J ends lost 0 bases and 4 bases respectively, with 8 bases between them. The CDR3 sequence is CASSLADSGNTIYF. CDR3 sequence (DNA): TGCGCCAGCAGCTTGGCTGACTCAGGAAACACCATATATTTT.

The CDR3 reads CASSNGEGSRYTF. The CDR3 DNA reads TGCGCCAGCAGCAACGGGGAGGGTTCACGCTACACCTTC. The J gene is TRBJ1-2, the V gene TRBV5-1, with D uncertain. V was pared by 4 bases and J by 9 bases, with 16 bases between. The CDR3 is 13 residues long. Germline assignment: CDR1 SGHRS and CDR2 YFSETQ.

The V call is TRBV3-1 (or the pseudogene TRBV3-2), the J call TRBJ2-3; D possibly corresponds to TRBD1 (5 bases). From germline, CDR1 is LGHDT and CDR2 YNNKEL (reference sequence). The germline V and J ends were trimmed by 0 bases and 3 bases, with 10 bases remaining between them. The CDR3 is 15 amino acids. Here the CDR3 reads CASSQDFPGTDTQYF. The CDR3 nucleotides are TGTGCCAGCAGCCAAGATTTTCCAGGGACAGATACGCAGTATTTT.

The rearrangement links TRBV5-6 to TRBJ1-5; tentatively, D is TRBD1 (5 bases). Germline V gives CDR1 SGHDT, CDR2 YYEEEE. This CDR3 has 14 amino acids. V gave up 0 bases and J gave up 5 bases, with 9 bases separating them. The chain's CDR3 is CASSLGGDDQPQHF. The CDR3 coding sequence is TGTGCCAGCAGCTTGGGGGGGGACGATCAGCCCCAGCATTTT.

The V gene is TRBV7-9, the J gene TRBJ2-5, with 11 bases aligning to TRBD1. The germline V gene encodes CDR1 SEHNR and CDR2 FQNEAQ (reference sequence). The CDR3 sequence is 15 residues long. J lost 6 bases, V lost 5 bases, and 8 bases had no gene match. The CDR3 DNA is TGTGCCAGCAGCGGTACCGGGACAGGGGGAAAGACCCAGTACTTC. Protein product: CASSGTGTGGKTQYF.

The chain joins TRBV13 to TRBJ1-2, with 8 nucleotides matching TRBD1. CDR1 is PRHDT, CDR2 FYEKMQ, per germline (reference sequence). V lost 1 base and J lost 0; bases outside the gene matches: 7. CDR3 length: 17 residues. CDR3 in amino acids: CASSLDPGTGANYGYTF. CDR3 sequence (DNA): TGTGCCAGCAGCTTAGATCCAGGGACAGGAGCTAACTATGGCTACACCTTC. Looking up the rest from reference TRBV13 and TRBJ1-2 gives the full variable domain: AAGVIQSPRHLIKEKRETATLKCYPIPRHDTVYWYQQGPGQDPQFLISFYEKMQSDKGSIPDRFSAQQFSDYHSELNMSSLELGDSALYFCASSLDPGTGANYGYTFGSGTRLTVV.

The chain joins TRBV5-1 to TRBJ2-7; TRBD1 matches 12 bases. This CDR3 comprises 15 residues. V lost 4 bases to trimming and J lost 3 bases; unmatched junction nucleotides: 5. Germline CDR1 is SGHRS and CDR2 is YFSETQ. The CDR3 reads CASSPGQGAGYEQYF. DNA for the CDR3: TGCGCCAGCAGCCCGGGACAGGGGGCGGGCTACGAGCAGTACTTC.

This clone was seen once. The CDR3 bases are TGTGCCAGCAGCTTGGACAGGGGGCTTTACAATGAGCAGTTCTTC. As protein: CASSLDRGLYNEQFF. V is TRBV3-1 (or the pseudogene TRBV3-2) and J is TRBJ2-1, with 11 nucleotides matching TRBD1. The CDR3 is 15 amino acids. V lost 5 bases, J lost 4 bases, and 4 bases stayed unmatched. The germline gives CDR1 LGHDT, CDR2 YNNKEL (reference sequence).

The chain is built from TRBV3-1 (or the pseudogene TRBV3-2) and TRBJ2-1; 12 nucleotides agree with TRBD2. In germline, CDR1 is LGHDT, CDR2 YNNKEL (reference sequence). The J segment lost 7 bases and the V segment lost 3 bases, leaving 7 bases of the junction unmatched. The length of the CDR3 is 16 residues. CDR3 DNA sequence: TGTGCCAGCAGCCACCGACTAGCGGGGGAATATAATGAGCAGTTCTTC. Translation: CASSHRLAGEYNEQFF.

This clone was observed a single time. The CDR3 spells CASTLSGTGGPGEQFF. Here the CDR3 DNA reads TGCGCCAGCACCTTATCCGGGACAGGTGGGCCAGGAGAGCAGTTCTTC. The rearrangement uses TRBV4-1 and TRBJ2-1, with 8 positions matching TRBD1. V was clipped by 7 bases and J by 10 bases; unmatched bases: 18. Germline CDR1 reads MGHRA; CDR2 reads YSYEKL. The CDR3 consists of 16 residues.

The chain links TRBV11-2 to TRBJ2-7, with 10 bases fitting TRBD2. V trimming: 1 base; J trimming: 0 bases; junction bases outside the gene matches: 6. CDR1 SGHAT and CDR2 FQNNGV come from the germline V gene. The CDR3 runs 17 residues. The CDR3 nucleotides read TGTGCCAGCAGCTTAGTGGTACTAGCGGGAAGCTCCTACGAGCAGTACTTC. Translated: CASSLVVLAGSSYEQYF. The variable domain in full, with the rest retrieved from reference TRBV11-2 and TRBJ2-7, is EAGVAQSPRYKIIEKRQSVAFWCNPISGHATLYWYQQILGQGPKLLIQFQNNGVVDDSQLPKDRFSAERLKGVDSTLKIQPAKLEDSAVYLCASSLVVLAGSSYEQYFGPGTRLTVT.

The chain is built from TRBV9 and TRBJ2-5; 10 nucleotides line up with TRBD1. V lost 4 bases, J lost 4 bases, and 10 bases stayed unmatched. CDR1 SGDLS and CDR2 YYNGEE come from the germline V gene. The CDR3 is 16 amino acids. In DNA form, the CDR3 reads TGTGCCAGCAGCACCAATAGACAGGGGGCGGGAGAGACCCAGTACTTC. The encoded protein is CASSTNRQGAGETQYF.

J is TRBJ2-7 and V is TRBV27; 9 nucleotides line up with TRBD1. V gave up 5 bases and J gave up 2 bases; unmatched junction bases: 4. The germline CDR1 and CDR2 sequences are MNHEY and SMNVEV (reference sequence). This CDR3 has 14 amino acids. The chain's CDR3 is CASSLGTGPYEQYF. CDR3 nucleotides: TGTGCCAGCAGTCTCGGGACAGGGCCCTACGAGCAGTACTTC.

The chain links TRBV19 to TRBJ2-1, with D tentatively TRBD1 (5 bases). The germline V gene encodes CDR1 LNHDA and CDR2 SQIVND (reference sequence). The CDR3 has 13 amino acids. V lost 6 bases and J 9 bases, leaving 15 bases between the germline ends. The DNA of the CDR3 is TGTGCCAGTAGCCCCCAGGGTCCAGGTGAGCAGTTCTTC. Translated, it gives CASSPQGPGEQFF.

The rearrangement uses TRBV6-2 or TRBV6-3 and TRBJ1-2; no clear D. Trimming shortened V by 4 bases and J by 4 bases, and 13 bases separated the two germline ends. CDR3 length equals 14 residues. CDR1 MNHEY and CDR2 SVGEGT come from the germline V gene. This CDR3 is CASSSRVIVYGYTF. The CDR3 bases are TGTGCCAGCAGTTCGAGGGTTATAGTCTATGGCTACACCTTC.

Note on this clone: Distinct nucleotide sequences in the sample also encode this CDR3. The genes are TRBV29-1 and TRBJ1-1, with D perhaps TRBD1 (6 bases). V was trimmed by 6 bases and J by 2 bases, leaving 13 bases between them. This CDR3 is built from 13 residues. The germline V gene has CDR1 SQVTM and CDR2 ANQGSEA. Written as DNA, the CDR3 is TGCAGCGTGTCGGGGGGGCGCAACACTGAAGCTTTCTTT. Its translation: CSVSGGRNTEAFF.

V is TRBV19 and J is TRBJ2-7, with 7 nucleotides matching TRBD1. The CDR3 is made up of 13 amino acids. J lost 0 bases, V lost 5 bases, and 1 base had no gene match. Germline V lookup: CDR1 LNHDA, CDR2 SQIVND (reference sequence). The CDR3 here is CASSGDSSYEQYF. Here the CDR3 DNA reads TGTGCCAGTAGTGGGGACAGCTCCTACGAGCAGTACTTC.

This clone has just a few counts. The chain is built from TRBV3-1 (or the pseudogene TRBV3-2) and TRBJ2-4; D is possibly TRBD1 (5 bases). The V end was cut by 0 bases, the J end by 0 bases, with 21 bases between. Germline V gene sequence: CDR1 LGHDT, CDR2 YNNKEL (reference sequence). This CDR3 region has 20 residues. CDR3 amino acids: CASSQDRAGHNQSAKNIQYF. For the CDR3, the DNA is TGTGCCAGCAGCCAAGATAGGGCAGGGCACAATCAATCAGCCAAAAACATTCAGTACTTC.

The chain combines TRBV12-3 or TRBV12-4 with TRBJ1-5; no firm D call. Deletions cut 4 bases from V and 10 bases from J, with 14 bases between. This CDR3 has 13 amino acids. CDR3 sequence (DNA): TGTGCCAGCAGTTCTACCCTACCGCAACCCCAGCATTTT. Translated, it gives CASSSTLPQPQHF.

The V gene is TRBV5-1, the J gene TRBJ1-2; 9 bases map to TRBD1. The CDR3 loop spans 14 amino acids. The trim removed 4 bases at V and 2 bases at J, leaving 3 bases unmatched. CDR1 is SGHRS and CDR2 is YFSETQ in the germline V gene. This chain's CDR3 is CASSLGTGNYGYTF. Here the CDR3 DNA reads TGCGCCAGCAGCCTTGGGACAGGGAACTATGGCTACACCTTC.

The V and J genes are TRBV15 and TRBJ1-4, with 9 bases aligning to TRBD1. The germline V gene has CDR1 LNHNV and CDR2 YYDKDF (reference sequence). V lost 2 bases and J lost 7; bases outside the gene matches: 11. The length of the CDR3 is 17 residues. The CDR3 DNA reads as TGTGCCACCAGCAGAAGACCCGGACAGGGGCGACTTGAAAAACTGTTTTTT. This encodes CATSRRPGQGRLEKLFF.